Each of the 8 T cell receptor beta chains below was sequenced from the same sample in a study of T cells in Graves' hyperthyroidism and ophthalmopathy. The source material, RNA transcripts, was used to amplify TCR beta CDR3 regions. A set of HTBI primers served as the primers for a first-round RT-PCR of the TCR CDR3. TCRdb reprocessed the multiplex PCR reads via MiXCR and lists one record per CDR3 protein. The data hold approximately 400,000 distinct CDR3 sequences, with about 15% observed a single time. The sample consisted of blood. The receptors were sampled from a woman aged 18-29 years with Graves' hyperthyroidism.

A few counts support this clonotype. The chain uses TRBV12-3 or TRBV12-4 and TRBJ2-2; perhaps TRBD1 as D (5 bases). The V end was cut by 2 bases, the J end by 2 bases, with 24 bases between. The CDR3 is made up of 20 amino acids. The CDR3 spells CASSLPRSGFRQGNTGELFF. In DNA, the CDR3 is TGTGCCAGCAGTTTACCCCGGTCCGGATTTAGGCAGGGTAACACCGGGGAGCTGTTTTTT.

The genes are TRBV20-1 and TRBJ1-2, with D uncertain. CDR1 DFQATT and CDR2 SNEGSKA come from the germline V gene (reference sequence). The length of the CDR3 is 12 residues. Trimming removed 2 bases at V and 8 bases at J, with 12 bases between. Here the CDR3 DNA reads TGCAGTGCTAGAAGCCCACAACGAGGCTACACCTTC. Its translation is CSARSPQRGYTF.

This clonotype has a handful of counts. V gene TRBV29-1 combines with J gene TRBJ1-1; D is undetermined. The CDR3 consists of 13 residues. Trimming stripped 8 bases from V and 4 bases from J, with 17 bases between. CDR1 is SQVTM and CDR2 is ANQGSEA in the germline V gene. This chain's CDR3 is CSSAGLRVTEAFF. CDR3 coding DNA: TGCAGCTCGGCTGGGTTGCGGGTCACTGAAGCTTTCTTT.

A few counts support this clonotype. The chain links TRBV15 to TRBJ1-4, with unresolved D. Trimming took 1 base from V and 8 from J, leaving 8 bases between them. The CDR3 is made up of 13 amino acids. The germline gives CDR1 LNHNV, CDR2 YYDKDF (reference sequence). The DNA of the CDR3 is TGTGCCACCAGCAGAGCGGCAGAAGAAAAACTGTTTTTT. Its protein is CATSRAAEEKLFF. The entire variable domain, with the rest obtained from reference TRBV15 and TRBJ1-4, is as follows: DAMVIQNPRYQVTQFGKPVTLSCSQTLNHNVMYWYQQKSSQAPKLLFHYYDKDFNNEADTPDNFQSRRPNTSFCFLDIRSPGLGDTAMYLCATSRAAEEKLFFGSGTQLSVL.

The chain couples TRBV20-1 to TRBJ2-1; no firm D call. The germline CDR1 and CDR2 sequences are DFQATT and SNEGSKA (reference sequence). Trimming pared 6 bases from V and 0 bases from J, leaving 15 bases between. This CDR3 is 15 amino acids long. DNA of the CDR3: TGCAGTGCCAAAAATCAGCGAAGCTCCTACAATGAGCAGTTCTTC. This encodes CSAKNQRSSYNEQFF.

The CDR3 DNA reads TGTGCCAGCAGACTTAATGAAAAACTGTTTTTT. This encodes CASRLNEKLFF. The chain joins TRBV6-1 to TRBJ1-4; D call uncertain. Germline CDR1 is MNHNS and CDR2 is SASEGT. This CDR3 has 11 residues. Trimming pared 6 bases from V and 4 bases from J, leaving 3 bases between.

This clonotype was observed many times. The J gene is TRBJ2-2, the V gene TRBV28; 10 bases align to TRBD2. From germline, CDR1 is MDHEN and CDR2 SYDVKM. V was clipped by 3 bases and J by 6 bases; unmatched bases: 10. CDR3 size: 17 residues. CDR3 DNA sequence: TGTGCCAGCAGTTTTTTCCTTGGACTAGCGGCGCCCGGGGAGCTGTTTTTT. Translated: CASSFFLGLAAPGELFF.

This clonotype was counted at least ten times. The gene calls are TRBV27 and TRBJ2-7; 11 positions agree with TRBD2. Germline trimming cut 0 bases from V and 6 bases from J; bases unmatched to any gene: 10. Germline lookup yields CDR1 MNHEY and CDR2 SMNVEV (reference sequence). This CDR3 has 17 residues. The CDR3 reads CASSLSVAGGQFLEQYF. The CDR3 bases are TGTGCCAGCAGTTTATCGGTAGCGGGGGGGCAATTTCTCGAGCAGTACTTC.